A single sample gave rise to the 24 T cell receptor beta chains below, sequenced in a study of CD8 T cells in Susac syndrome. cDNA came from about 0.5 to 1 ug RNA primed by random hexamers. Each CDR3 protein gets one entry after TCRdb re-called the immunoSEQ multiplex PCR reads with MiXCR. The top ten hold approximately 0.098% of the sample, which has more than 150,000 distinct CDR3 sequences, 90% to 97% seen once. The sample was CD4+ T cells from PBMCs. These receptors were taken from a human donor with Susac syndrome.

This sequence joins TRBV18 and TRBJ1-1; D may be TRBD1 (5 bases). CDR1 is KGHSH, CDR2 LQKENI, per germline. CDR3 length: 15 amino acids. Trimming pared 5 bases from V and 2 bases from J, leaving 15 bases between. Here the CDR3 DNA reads TGTGCCAGCTCAATCGGGGGTCAGGAAAACACTGAAGCTTTCTTT. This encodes CASSIGGQENTEAFF. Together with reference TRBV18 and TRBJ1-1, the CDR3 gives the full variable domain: NAGVMQNPRHLVRRRGQEARLRCSPMKGHSHVYWYRQLPEEGLKFMVYLQKENIIDESGMPKERFSAEFPKEGPSILRIQQVVRGDSAAYFCASSIGGQENTEAFFGQGTRLTVV.

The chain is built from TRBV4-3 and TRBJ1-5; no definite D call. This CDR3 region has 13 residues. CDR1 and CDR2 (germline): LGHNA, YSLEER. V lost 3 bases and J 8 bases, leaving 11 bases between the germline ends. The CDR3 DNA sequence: TGCGCCAGCAGCCACGAGGTTCGGGAGCCCCAGCATTTT. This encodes CASSHEVREPQHF.

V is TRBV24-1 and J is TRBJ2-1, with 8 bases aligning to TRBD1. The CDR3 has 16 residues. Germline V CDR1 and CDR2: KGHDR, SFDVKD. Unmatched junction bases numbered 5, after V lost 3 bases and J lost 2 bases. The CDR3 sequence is CATSDHRTGTYNEQFF. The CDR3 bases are TGTGCCACCAGTGATCATCGGACAGGGACCTACAATGAGCAGTTCTTC.

This chain's CDR3 is CASSPGTSGSSTDTQYF. CDR3 bases: TGTGCCAGCAGCCCCGGGACTAGCGGGAGTAGCACAGATACGCAGTATTTT. This sequence joins TRBV13 and TRBJ2-3; 14 bases fit TRBD2. The germline V gene has CDR1 PRHDT and CDR2 FYEKMQ (reference sequence). The CDR3 has 17 amino acids. V shed 5 bases and J 0 bases; nucleotides not matched to a gene: 4.

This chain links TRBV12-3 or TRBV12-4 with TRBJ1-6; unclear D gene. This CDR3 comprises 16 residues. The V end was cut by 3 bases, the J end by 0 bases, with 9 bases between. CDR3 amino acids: CASSLGFFSYNSPLHF. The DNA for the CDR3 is TGTGCCAGCAGTTTGGGTTTCTTCTCCTATAATTCACCCCTCCACTTT.

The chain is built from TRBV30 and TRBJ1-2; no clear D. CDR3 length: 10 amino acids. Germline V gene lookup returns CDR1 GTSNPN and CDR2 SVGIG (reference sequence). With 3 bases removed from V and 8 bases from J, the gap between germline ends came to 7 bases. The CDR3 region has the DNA TGTGCCTGGAGCGCTAAGGGCTACACCTTC. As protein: CAWSAKGYTF.

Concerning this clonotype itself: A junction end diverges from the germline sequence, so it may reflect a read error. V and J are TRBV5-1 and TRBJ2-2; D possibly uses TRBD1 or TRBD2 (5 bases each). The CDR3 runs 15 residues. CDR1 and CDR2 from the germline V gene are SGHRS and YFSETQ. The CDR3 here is CASSLEGPNTGELFF. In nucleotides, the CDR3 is TGTGCCAGCAGCTTAGAGGGACCGAACACCGGGGAGCTGTTTTTT.

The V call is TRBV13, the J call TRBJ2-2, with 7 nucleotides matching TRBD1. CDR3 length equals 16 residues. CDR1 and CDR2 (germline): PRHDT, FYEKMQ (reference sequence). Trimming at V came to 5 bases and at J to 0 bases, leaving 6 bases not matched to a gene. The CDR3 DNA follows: TGTGCCAGCAGCCGATTGGGACAGACGAACACCGGGGAGCTGTTTTTT. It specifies CASSRLGQTNTGELFF.

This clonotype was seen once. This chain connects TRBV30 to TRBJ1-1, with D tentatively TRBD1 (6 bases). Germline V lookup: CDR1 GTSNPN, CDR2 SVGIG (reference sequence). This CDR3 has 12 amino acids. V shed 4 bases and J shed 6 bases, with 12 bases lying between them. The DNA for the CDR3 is TGTGCCTGGACCCCCGGGGGGCCTGAAGCTTTCTTT. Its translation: CAWTPGGPEAFF.

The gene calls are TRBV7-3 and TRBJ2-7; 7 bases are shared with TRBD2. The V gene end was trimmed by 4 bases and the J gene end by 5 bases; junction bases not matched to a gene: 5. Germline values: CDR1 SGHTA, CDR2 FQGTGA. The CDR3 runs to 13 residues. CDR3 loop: CASSSTSFHEQYF. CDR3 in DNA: TGTGCCAGCAGCTCGACTAGCTTCCACGAGCAGTACTTC.

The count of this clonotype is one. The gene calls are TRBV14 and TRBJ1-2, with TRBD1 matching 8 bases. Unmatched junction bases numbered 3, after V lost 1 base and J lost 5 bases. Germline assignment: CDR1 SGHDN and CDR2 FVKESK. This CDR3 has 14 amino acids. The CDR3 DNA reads TGTGCCAGCAGCCAAGCGGGACAGGAGTATGGCTACACCTTC. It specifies CASSQAGQEYGYTF.

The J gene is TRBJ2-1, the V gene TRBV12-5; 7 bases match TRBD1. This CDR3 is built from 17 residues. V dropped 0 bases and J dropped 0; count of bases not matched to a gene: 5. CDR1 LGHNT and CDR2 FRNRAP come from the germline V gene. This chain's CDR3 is CASGLVGQASSYNEQFF. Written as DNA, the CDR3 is TGTGCTAGTGGTTTGGTAGGACAGGCGAGCTCCTACAATGAGCAGTTCTTC.

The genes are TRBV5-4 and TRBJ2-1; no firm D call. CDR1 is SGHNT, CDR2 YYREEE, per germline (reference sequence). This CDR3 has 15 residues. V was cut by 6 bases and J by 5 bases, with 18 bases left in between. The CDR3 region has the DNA TGTGCCAGCAAGAGGTTTCTCTCGAAGGACAATGAGCAGTTCTTC. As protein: CASKRFLSKDNEQFF.

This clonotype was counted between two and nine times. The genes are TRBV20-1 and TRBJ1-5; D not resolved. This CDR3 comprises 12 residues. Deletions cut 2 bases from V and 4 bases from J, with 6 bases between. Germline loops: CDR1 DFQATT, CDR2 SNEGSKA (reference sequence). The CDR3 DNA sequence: TGCAGTGCTAGACGGGGAAATCAGCCCCAGCATTTT. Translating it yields CSARRGNQPQHF.

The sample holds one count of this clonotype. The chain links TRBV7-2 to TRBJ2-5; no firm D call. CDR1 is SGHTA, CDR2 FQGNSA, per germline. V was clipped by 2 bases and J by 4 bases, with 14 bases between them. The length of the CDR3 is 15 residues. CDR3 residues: CASSLKRGTVETQYF. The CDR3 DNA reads TGTGCCAGCAGCTTAAAACGCGGCACGGTAGAGACCCAGTACTTC. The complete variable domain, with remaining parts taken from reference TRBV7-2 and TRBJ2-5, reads GAGVSQSPSNKVTEKGKDVELRCDPISGHTALYWYRQSLGQGLEFLIYFQGNSAPDKSGLPSDRFSAERTGGSVSTLTIQRTQQEDSAVYLCASSLKRGTVETQYFGPGTRLLVL.

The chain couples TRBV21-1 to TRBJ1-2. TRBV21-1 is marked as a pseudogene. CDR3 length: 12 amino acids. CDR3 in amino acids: CASSKAGSDYTF. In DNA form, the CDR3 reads TGTGCCAGCAGCAAAGCGGGAAGTGACTACACCTTC.

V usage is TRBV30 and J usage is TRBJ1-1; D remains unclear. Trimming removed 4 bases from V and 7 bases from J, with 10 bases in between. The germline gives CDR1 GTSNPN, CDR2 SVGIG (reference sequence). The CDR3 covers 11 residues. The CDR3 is CAWTQDGEAFF. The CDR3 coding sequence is TGTGCCTGGACCCAAGACGGTGAAGCTTTCTTT.

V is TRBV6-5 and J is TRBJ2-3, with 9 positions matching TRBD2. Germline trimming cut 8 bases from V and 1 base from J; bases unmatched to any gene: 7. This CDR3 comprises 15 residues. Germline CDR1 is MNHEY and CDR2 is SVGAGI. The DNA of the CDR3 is TGTGCCAGCCGGCGGGGGGGCCCGGGCACAGATACGCAGTATTTT. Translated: CASRRGGPGTDTQYF.

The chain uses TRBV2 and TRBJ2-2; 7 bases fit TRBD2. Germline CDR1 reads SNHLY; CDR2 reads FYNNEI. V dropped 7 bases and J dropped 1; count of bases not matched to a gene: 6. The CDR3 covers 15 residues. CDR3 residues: CASIVSGQNTGELFF. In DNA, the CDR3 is TGTGCCAGCATTGTTAGCGGGCAGAACACCGGGGAGCTGTTTTTT.

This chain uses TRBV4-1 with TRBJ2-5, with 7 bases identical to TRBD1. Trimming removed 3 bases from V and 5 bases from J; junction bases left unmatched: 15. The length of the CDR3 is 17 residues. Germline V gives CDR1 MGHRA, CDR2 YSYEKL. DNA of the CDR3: TGCGCCAGCAGCCATCCCCCGGGACAGACTGCCGGGGAGACCCAGTACTTC. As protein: CASSHPPGQTAGETQYF.

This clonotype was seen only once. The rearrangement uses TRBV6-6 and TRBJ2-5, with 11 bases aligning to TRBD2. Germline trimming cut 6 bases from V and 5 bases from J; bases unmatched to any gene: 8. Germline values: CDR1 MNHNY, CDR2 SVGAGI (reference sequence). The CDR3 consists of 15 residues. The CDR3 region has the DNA TGTGCCAGCAGAGATAGCGGGGGGGTGATGGAGACCCAGTACTTC. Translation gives CASRDSGGVMETQYF.

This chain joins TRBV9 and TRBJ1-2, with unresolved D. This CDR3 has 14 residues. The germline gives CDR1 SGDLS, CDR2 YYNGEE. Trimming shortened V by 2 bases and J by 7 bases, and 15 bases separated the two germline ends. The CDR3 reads CASSVSGETSGYTF. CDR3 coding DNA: TGTGCCAGCAGCGTCTCCGGGGAAACGAGTGGCTACACCTTC.

The CDR3 reads CASSLAVGTPNSGANVLTF. The CDR3 DNA is TGCGCCAGCAGCTTGGCCGTGGGGACCCCCAACTCTGGGGCCAACGTCCTGACTTTC. The chain couples TRBV5-1 to TRBJ2-6, with D possibly called TRBD1 or TRBD2 (5 bases each). The CDR3 consists of 19 residues. CDR1 SGHRS and CDR2 YFSETQ come from the germline V gene. The V and J ends lost 0 bases and 0 bases respectively, with 16 bases between them.

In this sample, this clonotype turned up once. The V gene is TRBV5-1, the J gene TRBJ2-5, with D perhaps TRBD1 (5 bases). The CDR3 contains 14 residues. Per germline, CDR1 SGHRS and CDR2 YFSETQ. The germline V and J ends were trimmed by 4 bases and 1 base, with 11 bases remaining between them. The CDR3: CASSPTGIQETQYF. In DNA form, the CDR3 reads TGCGCCAGCAGCCCCACAGGTATCCAAGAGACCCAGTACTTC.